This TCR beta chain stems from a study of cytotoxic CD8 clonotypes in ibrutinib-treated CLL. Looking at the study overall: The taking of response samples occurred after a median roughly 11 months of treatment, with a range of 6 to 36.

The table came from immunoSEQ multiplex PCR; TCRdb's copy has only in-frame clones and leaves some out. The sample carries 300,000 to 400,000 clones, about 61% recorded once. The receptor was isolated from a human donor with chronic lymphocytic leukemia. The source was PBMCs, collected after 36 months of ibrutinib treatment.

Written as DNA, the CDR3 is TGTGCCAGCAGTTTAGAGGCCCAGGGGGCGCTGGCCGGGGAGCTGTTTTTT. It is translated as CASSLEAQGALAGELFF. V gene TRBV27 combines with J gene TRBJ2-2; 8 bases match TRBD1. The CDR3 extends over 17 amino acids. With 2 bases clipped from V and 6 bases from J, the junction kept 11 bases outside the gene matches. The V gene's germline CDR1 is MNHEY and CDR2 SMNVEV (reference sequence).